These 30 T cell receptor beta chains originate from one sample sequenced in a study of beta chain features in type 1 diabetes. Expressed TCRB transcripts were sequenced because the entire RNA isolate underwent reverse transcription. Repertoires were generated with immunoSEQ multiplex PCR, while TCRdb's copy carries only in-frame clones and drops some. The sample lists under 25,000 clones; approximately 50% were seen once. Sequenced material: stem cell memory CD4+ T cells from blood. These receptors all come from a man aged 18 to 30 in good health.

This chain links TRBV7-9 with TRBJ2-7; TRBD1 matches 8 bases. The germline V gene has CDR1 SEHNR and CDR2 FQNEAQ (reference sequence). The CDR3 is 12 amino acids. The V and J ends lost 8 bases and 1 base, in that order; junction bases with no gene match: 1. The chain's CDR3 is CASRDRSYEQYF. The DNA for the CDR3 is TGTGCCAGCCGGGACAGGTCCTACGAGCAGTACTTC.

The chain carries TRBV7-3 and TRBJ2-2; TRBD2 matches 10 bases. Trimming at V came to 4 bases and at J to 2 bases, leaving 4 bases not matched to a gene. The CDR3 is 16 residues long. From germline, CDR1 is SGHTA and CDR2 FQGTGA. The CDR3 bases are TGTGCCAGCAGCTCGGGACTAGCGAGTAACACCGGGGAGCTGTTTTTT. Protein sequence: CASSSGLASNTGELFF.

This clone was seen just once. The chain uses TRBV9 and TRBJ2-5, with 7 bases matching TRBD2. The end of the DNA aligns better with TRBJ2-7, so the J call may be wrong. This CDR3 is built from 16 residues. The germline CDR1 and CDR2 sequences are SGDLS and YYNGEE. CDR3 coding DNA: TGTGCCAGCAGCCCCCGGCGGGCGAGCGGGGACTACGAGCAGTACTTC. This translates into CASSPRRASGDYEQYF.

This clone was seen more than once but under ten times. The chain has TRBV5-6 and TRBJ2-5; 8 positions agree with TRBD1. The CDR3 length is 15 residues. Trimming at V came to 4 bases and at J to 5 bases, leaving 10 bases not matched to a gene. CDR1 is SGHDT, CDR2 YYEEEE, per germline. The CDR3 loop is CASSLPQGAWETQYF. The CDR3 DNA reads as TGTGCCAGCAGCCTCCCCCAGGGGGCTTGGGAGACCCAGTACTTC.

This clone turned up a few times. This chain joins TRBV7-6 and TRBJ1-1; the D is unclear. The CDR3 has 13 amino acids. Germline V CDR1 and CDR2: SGHVS, FNYEAQ. Trimming stripped 5 bases from V and 11 bases from J, with 18 bases between. The CDR3 nucleotides are TGTGCCAGCAGCCCGAGTCGCGAGGGCAGGGCTTTCTTT. Translation gives CASSPSREGRAFF. The full variable domain, its missing parts supplied by reference TRBV7-6 and TRBJ1-1, is GAGVSQSPRYKVTKRGQDVALRCDPISGHVSLYWYRQALGQGPEFLTYFNYEAQQDKSGLPNDRFSAERPEGSISTLTIQRTEQRDSAMYRCASSPSREGRAFFGQGTRLTVV.

This chain connects TRBV7-3 to TRBJ2-3; D remains ambiguous. Trimming pared 5 bases from V and 0 bases from J, leaving 6 bases between. This CDR3 comprises 13 residues. The germline V gene encodes CDR1 SGHTA and CDR2 FQGTGA. Written as DNA, the CDR3 is TGTGCCAGCAGCCCAACTAGCACAGATACGCAGTATTTT. Translation gives CASSPTSTDTQYF.

In this sample, this clone turned up a few times. The V call is TRBV25-1, the J call TRBJ1-5, with a tentative D call TRBD1 (5 bases). The V end was cut by 5 bases, the J end by 6 bases, with 23 bases between. The germline V gene encodes CDR1 MGHDK and CDR2 SYGVNS. The CDR3 runs to 17 residues. Written as DNA, the CDR3 is TGTGCCAGCAGTAACTCCCGAACATACGGGGGGAGTCAGCCCCAGCATTTT. Its protein is CASSNSRTYGGSQPQHF.

This clone has more than one count but fewer than ten. V and J are TRBV7-9 and TRBJ2-1; no firm D call. The CDR3 sequence is 16 residues long. The V and J ends lost 1 base and 6 bases respectively, with 16 bases between them. Germline values: CDR1 SEHNR, CDR2 FQNEAQ (reference sequence). This chain's CDR3 is CASSLVSFSFPNEQFF. CDR3 sequence (DNA): TGTGCCAGCAGCTTAGTATCTTTCAGTTTCCCCAATGAGCAGTTCTTC.

The CDR3 spells CASSPELVSTDTQYF. CDR3 coding DNA: TGTGCCAGCAGCCCGGAGTTGGTGAGCACAGATACGCAGTATTTT. The rearrangement joins TRBV9 to TRBJ2-3; the D is unclear. The CDR3 length is 15 residues. V was trimmed by 4 bases and J by 0 bases, leaving 12 bases between them. CDR1 is SGDLS and CDR2 is YYNGEE in the germline V gene.

The DNA of the CDR3 is TGTGCCAGCAGCTGGGACAGTCAAGAGACCCAGTACTTC. Translated: CASSWDSQETQYF. The V call is TRBV2, the J call TRBJ2-5; 7 nucleotides align to TRBD1. In germline, CDR1 is SNHLY, CDR2 FYNNEI. After removal of 6 bases from V and 2 bases from J, the junction contained 3 bases not matched to a gene. The CDR3 has 13 residues. The complete variable domain, with remaining parts taken from reference TRBV2 and TRBJ2-5, reads EPEVTQTPSHQVTQMGQEVILRCVPISNHLYFYWYRQILGQKVEFLVSFYNNEISEKSEIFDDQFSVERPDGSNFTLKIRSTKLEDSAMYFCASSWDSQETQYFGPGTRLLVL.

The V call is TRBV28, the J call TRBJ2-2; possible D gene TRBD2, 5 bases. The CDR3 is made up of 16 amino acids. Germline CDR1 reads MDHEN; CDR2 reads SYDVKM. Trimming pared 3 bases from V and 2 bases from J, leaving 13 bases between. CDR3 DNA: TGTGCCAGCAGTTTGCGGGTTTTCGCTAACACCGGGGAGCTGTTTTTT. It specifies CASSLRVFANTGELFF.

This chain uses TRBV30 with TRBJ2-3; possible D gene TRBD2, 5 bases. Per the germline V gene, CDR1 is GTSNPN and CDR2 is SVGIG (reference sequence). CDR3 length equals 12 residues. V was clipped by 0 bases and J by 8 bases, with 9 bases between them. The CDR3 coding sequence is TGTGCCTGGAGTGTAGGAAGCGGTACGCAGTATTTT. This sequence encodes CAWSVGSGTQYF.

This rearrangement joins TRBV7-3 to TRBJ1-1; D not resolved. The ends were cut back, 1 base at V and 1 base at J, with 4 bases in the middle. The germline V gene has CDR1 SGHTA and CDR2 FQGTGA. This CDR3 is 13 amino acids long. The CDR3: CASSLRANTEAFF. CDR3 nucleotides: TGTGCCAGCAGCTTAAGAGCGAACACTGAAGCTTTCTTT.

This clone has only a few counts. V usage is TRBV30 and J usage is TRBJ2-2, with D maybe TRBD1 (6 bases). Trimming took 3 bases from V and 3 from J, leaving 26 bases between them. Germline V CDR1 and CDR2: GTSNPN, SVGIG (reference sequence). CDR3 size: 19 residues. The CDR3 region has the DNA TGTGCCTGGAGCGGTGTAAATAGTGGGACACAGGGCTACACCGGGGAGCTGTTTTTT. This sequence encodes CAWSGVNSGTQGYTGELFF.

The chain combines TRBV7-9 with TRBJ1-5; TRBD1 matches 12 bases. With 3 bases clipped from V and 5 bases from J, the junction kept 5 bases outside the gene matches. CDR1 and CDR2 (germline): SEHNR, FQNEAQ (reference sequence). The CDR3 sequence is 16 residues long. CDR3 nucleotides: TGTGCCAGCAGCTTCTCCGGGACAGGGGGCGATCAGCCCCAGCATTTT. Protein product: CASSFSGTGGDQPQHF.

CDR3 region: CASTYTGTGVYEQYF. CDR3 bases: TGTGCCAGCACCTATACCGGGACAGGGGTCTACGAGCAGTACTTC. V is TRBV28 and J is TRBJ2-7; 10 nucleotides agree with TRBD1. The germline V gene encodes CDR1 MDHEN and CDR2 SYDVKM. V dropped 7 bases and J dropped 3; count of bases not matched to a gene: 9. The CDR3 contains 15 residues. Combining the CDR3 with reference TRBV28 and TRBJ2-7 gives the whole variable domain DVKVTQSSRYLVKRTGEKVFLECVQDMDHENMFWYRQDPGLGLRLIYFSYDVKMKEKGDIPEGYSVSREKKERFSLILESASTNQTSMYLCASTYTGTGVYEQYFGPGTRLTVT.

CDR3 in DNA: TGTGCCAGCAGCTTCCTACAGGGGGGGAACTATGGCTACACCTTC. This encodes CASSFLQGGNYGYTF. This chain links TRBV7-2 with TRBJ1-2; TRBD1 agrees at 8 bases. The CDR3 is made up of 15 amino acids. CDR1 SGHTA and CDR2 FQGNSA come from the germline V gene. V trimming: 3 bases; J trimming: 2 bases; junction bases outside the gene matches: 5.

The CDR3 spells CASRYAGVTGELFF. Here the CDR3 DNA reads TGTGCCAGTAGGTACGCGGGAGTTACCGGGGAGCTGTTTTTT. V usage is TRBV19 and J usage is TRBJ2-2, with 7 positions matching TRBD2. The V gene end was trimmed by 6 bases and the J gene end by 5 bases; junction bases not matched to a gene: 6. The germline gives CDR1 LNHDA, CDR2 SQIVND (reference sequence). CDR3 length: 14 amino acids.

This clone was detected only a few times. The J gene is TRBJ2-3, the V gene TRBV4-3; the match to TRBD2 covers 7 bases. The trim removed 4 bases at V and 2 bases at J, leaving 6 bases unmatched. Germline V CDR1 and CDR2: LGHNA, YSLEER. There are 15 residues in the CDR3. CDR3 loop: CASSPRLADTDTQYF. CDR3 DNA sequence: TGCGCCAGCAGCCCGAGACTAGCAGACACAGATACGCAGTATTTT.

This clone came up a few times. V and J are TRBV7-3 and TRBJ2-5; 11 bases fit TRBD2. The ends lost 3 bases at V and 4 bases at J; junction bases unmatched: 4. Looked up from germline, CDR1 is SGHTA and CDR2 is FQGTGA. This CDR3 spans 15 amino acids. CDR3 DNA: TGTGCCAGCAGCTTCAACGGACTAGCGGGAGAGACCCAGTACTTC. Protein: CASSFNGLAGETQYF.

The chain joins TRBV27 to TRBJ2-3; a weak D match, TRBD2 (5 bases). The CDR3 is 13 residues long. Trimming removed 3 bases at V and 1 base at J, with 5 bases between. Per germline, CDR1 MNHEY and CDR2 SMNVEV (reference sequence). The chain's CDR3 is CASSFSGTDTQYF. The CDR3 bases are TGTGCCAGCAGTTTTAGCGGCACAGATACGCAGTATTTT.

This rearrangement joins TRBV10-3 to TRBJ2-5; D remains unclear. Trimming left V 3 bases short and J 5 bases short, with 4 bases between. Germline CDR1 reads ENHRY; CDR2 reads SYGVKD. The CDR3 length is 11 residues. CDR3 in amino acids: CAISDGETQYF. DNA for the CDR3: TGTGCCATCAGTGACGGGGAGACCCAGTACTTC.

V usage is TRBV7-2 and J usage is TRBJ1-4; weak D call: TRBD1 (6 bases). Germline CDR1 SGHTA, CDR2 FQGNSA. The CDR3 runs to 13 residues. The V end was cut by 4 bases, the J end by 6 bases, with 9 bases between. In DNA form, the CDR3 reads TGTGCCAGCAGCTCCAGGACAGATGAAAAACTGTTTTTT. Amino acid sequence: CASSSRTDEKLFF.

The rearrangement uses TRBV2 and TRBJ2-2; TRBD2 might be the D (6 bases). V dropped 5 bases and J dropped 0 bases, with 13 bases sitting between them. Per germline, CDR1 SNHLY and CDR2 FYNNEI. This CDR3 has 16 residues. Written as DNA, the CDR3 is TGTGCCAGCAGTCTCCTGGCGGGACCGAACACCGGGGAGCTGTTTTTT. This encodes CASSLLAGPNTGELFF.

V and J are TRBV4-2 and TRBJ2-4, with 16 bases matching TRBD2. The CDR3 has 19 amino acids. V lost 0 bases and J lost 2; bases outside the gene matches: 4. Germline values: CDR1 LGHNA, CDR2 YNFKEQ. The CDR3 reads CASSQDEGLAGGPKNIQYF. The CDR3 region has the DNA TGTGCCAGCAGCCAAGATGAGGGACTAGCGGGGGGGCCCAAAAACATTCAGTACTTC.

The chain recombines TRBV2 with TRBJ2-3; the D gene is possibly TRBD2 (5 bases). V shed 5 bases and J shed 4 bases, with 16 bases lying between them. The germline V gene encodes CDR1 SNHLY and CDR2 FYNNEI. The CDR3 is 15 amino acids. CDR3 sequence reads: CASSQGPPAADTQYF. The CDR3 DNA reads TGTGCCAGCAGTCAAGGTCCCCCAGCGGCAGATACGCAGTATTTT. The variable domain in full, with the rest retrieved from reference TRBV2 and TRBJ2-3, is EPEVTQTPSHQVTQMGQEVILRCVPISNHLYFYWYRQILGQKVEFLVSFYNNEISEKSEIFDDQFSVERPDGSNFTLKIRSTKLEDSAMYFCASSQGPPAADTQYFGPGTRLTVL.

V gene TRBV10-3 combines with J gene TRBJ2-7; weak D call: TRBD2 (6 bases). The CDR3 sequence is 14 residues long. The V and J ends lost 8 bases and 6 bases respectively, with 20 bases between them. Germline CDR1 reads ENHRY; CDR2 reads SYGVKD. CDR3 in amino acids: CAIRAGYRASEQYF. The DNA for the CDR3 is TGTGCCATCCGGGCGGGGTATAGGGCTTCCGAGCAGTACTTC.

The chain carries TRBV7-6 and TRBJ2-7; D might be TRBD2 (5 bases). This CDR3 is 11 amino acids long. Germline V lookup: CDR1 SGHVS, CDR2 FNYEAQ. V was trimmed by 3 bases and J by 6 bases, leaving 6 bases between them. In DNA form, the CDR3 reads TGTGCCAGCAGCTTCGGGGTCGAGCAGTACTTC. Protein sequence: CASSFGVEQYF. The whole variable domain, remainder taken from reference TRBV7-6 and TRBJ2-7, is GAGVSQSPRYKVTKRGQDVALRCDPISGHVSLYWYRQALGQGPEFLTYFNYEAQQDKSGLPNDRFSAERPEGSISTLTIQRTEQRDSAMYRCASSFGVEQYFGPGTRLTVT.

This clone was seen a single time. The chain recombines TRBV5-5 with TRBJ1-5; the match to TRBD1 covers 8 bases. CDR1 is SGHKS, CDR2 YYEKEE, per germline (reference sequence). This CDR3 is 16 amino acids long. The V gene end was trimmed by 4 bases and the J gene end by 7 bases; junction bases not matched to a gene: 13. CDR3 coding DNA: TGTGCCAGCAGCCTGGATAGGGCAGGGGGCCGCCAGCCCCAGCATTTT. Amino acid sequence: CASSLDRAGGRQPQHF.

The V and J genes are TRBV7-9 and TRBJ1-6, with D possibly being TRBD1 (6 bases). Trimming took 5 bases from V and 9 from J, leaving 17 bases between them. This CDR3 has 15 residues. Germline loops: CDR1 SEHNR, CDR2 FQNEAQ (reference sequence). CDR3 amino acids: CASSQGPGVVSPLHF. Written as DNA, the CDR3 is TGTGCCAGCAGCCAGGGCCCAGGGGTTGTTTCACCCCTCCACTTT.